These 4 T cell receptor beta chains share one sample of origin, sequenced in a study of neoadjuvant anti-PD-1 for oral cavity cancer (dated by TCRdb to about 2021). Taken with the paper, the label for time point translates to: after neoadjuvant nivolumab, at surgical resection. Library creation used the immunoSEQ multiplex PCR assay. The clones in this table, taken by TCRdb from immuneACCESS, are in-frame only. Not every clone is retained; where verified, under half of the shortfall comes from an unresolved V gene, and the cause of the rest is unknown. This sample holds 9,300 or so clones; around 80% were observed only once. Roughly 3.7% of the sample rests with the top ten. The sequences come from PBMCs, collected after nivolumab (anti-PD-1) treatment. These TCRs come from a person aged 35 to 85 with oral cavity squamous cell carcinoma.

The chain recombines TRBV7-2 with TRBJ1-3, with D possibly matching TRBD1 (6 bases). The length of the CDR3 is 18 residues. The V and J ends lost 5 bases and 4 bases respectively, with 24 bases between them. Per the germline V gene, CDR1 is SGHTA and CDR2 is FQGNSA. CDR3 protein: CASSQSPPYRVEGNTIYF. The CDR3 nucleotides are TGTGCCAGCAGCCAGTCCCCCCCATACAGGGTTGAGGGAAACACCATATATTTT.

The chain uses TRBV30 and TRBJ2-1; D is tentatively TRBD1 or TRBD2 (5 bases each). Trimming took 0 bases from V and 0 from J, leaving 15 bases between them. The CDR3 runs to 17 residues. Germline CDR1 is GTSNPN and CDR2 is SVGIG (reference sequence). In nucleotides, the CDR3 is TGTGCCTGGAGTGTTTCCGGGACGTTCGTCTCCTACAATGAGCAGTTCTTC. Translation: CAWSVSGTFVSYNEQFF.

This clone was observed a single time. V usage is TRBV27 and J usage is TRBJ2-2; D is unclear. Germline values: CDR1 MNHEY, CDR2 SMNVEV (reference sequence). This CDR3 is 12 amino acids long. Trimming removed 6 bases at V and 7 bases at J, with 9 bases between. CDR3 sequence reads: CASRRTGGELFF. In nucleotides, the CDR3 is TGTGCCAGCAGAAGGACCGGCGGGGAGCTGTTTTTT.

J is TRBJ2-5 and V is TRBV5-4; D might be TRBD2 (6 bases). Germline V gene lookup returns CDR1 SGHNT and CDR2 YYREEE (reference sequence). This CDR3 is 13 amino acids long. V was shortened by 2 bases and J by 6 bases, with 11 bases between the two germline ends. The CDR3, as DNA: TGTGCCAGCAGCTTCGGCGGGGTGAAGACCCAGTACTTC. Residues: CASSFGGVKTQYF.